What follows describes a single T cell receptor beta chain. The sample belongs to a study of control samples from healthy donors and cancer patients. CDR1 and CDR2 from the germline V gene are SGHTA and FQGNSA. The CDR3 has 15 residues. V shed 5 bases, J shed 8 bases, and the junction held 11 bases outside the gene matches. Clones were read by immunoSEQ multiplex PCR, and TCRdb kept only the in-frame ones, dropping some. Seen here are about 68,000 clones, over 80% observed once, and the top ten hold approximately 14%. The chain carries TRBV7-2 and TRBJ1-4, with TRBD1 matching over 7 bases. Sequenced: blood. The receptor's source is a man aged 60 to 69 in good health. The CDR3 DNA is TGTGCCAGCAGCGGCGGAGGGACAGACCACGAAAAACTGTTTTTT. Protein sequence: CASSGGGTDHEKLFF.